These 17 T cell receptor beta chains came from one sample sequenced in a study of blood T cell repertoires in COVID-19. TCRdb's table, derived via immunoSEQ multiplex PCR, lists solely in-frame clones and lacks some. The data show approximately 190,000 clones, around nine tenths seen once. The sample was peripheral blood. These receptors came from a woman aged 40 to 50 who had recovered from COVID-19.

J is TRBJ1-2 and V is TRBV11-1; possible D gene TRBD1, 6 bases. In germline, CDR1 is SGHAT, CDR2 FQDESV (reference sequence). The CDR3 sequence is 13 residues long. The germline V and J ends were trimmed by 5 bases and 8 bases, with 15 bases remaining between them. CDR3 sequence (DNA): TGTGCCAGCAGCCCAGGGACAAGGATAGGCTACACCTTC. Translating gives CASSPGTRIGYTF.

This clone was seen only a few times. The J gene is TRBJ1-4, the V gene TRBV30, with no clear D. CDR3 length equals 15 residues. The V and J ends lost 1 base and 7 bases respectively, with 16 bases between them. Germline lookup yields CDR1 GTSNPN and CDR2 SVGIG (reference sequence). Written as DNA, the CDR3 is TGTGCCTGGAGTGCCGGACTCCCCGCGAGTGAAAAACTGTTTTTT. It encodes CAWSAGLPASEKLFF.

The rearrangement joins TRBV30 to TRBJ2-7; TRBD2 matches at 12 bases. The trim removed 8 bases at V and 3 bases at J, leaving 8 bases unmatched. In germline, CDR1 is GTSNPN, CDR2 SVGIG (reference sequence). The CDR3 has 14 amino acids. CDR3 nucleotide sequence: TGTGCCCTGGTTTTGACTAGCGGGAGCTACGAGCAGTACTTC. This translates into CALVLTSGSYEQYF. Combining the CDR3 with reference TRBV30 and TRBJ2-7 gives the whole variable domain SQTIHQWPATLVQPVGSPLSLECTVEGTSNPNLYWYRQAAGRGLQLLFYSVGIGQISSEVPQNLSASRPQDRQFILSSKKLLLSDSGFYLCALVLTSGSYEQYFGPGTRLTVT.

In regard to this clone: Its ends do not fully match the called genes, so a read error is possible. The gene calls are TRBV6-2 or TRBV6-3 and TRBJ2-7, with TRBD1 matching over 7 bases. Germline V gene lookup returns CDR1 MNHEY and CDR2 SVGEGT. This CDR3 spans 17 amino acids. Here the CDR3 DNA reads TGTGCCAGCAGTGACTCAGGATTCAAACAGGGGATCTACGAGCAGTACTTC. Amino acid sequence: CASSDSGFKQGIYEQYF.

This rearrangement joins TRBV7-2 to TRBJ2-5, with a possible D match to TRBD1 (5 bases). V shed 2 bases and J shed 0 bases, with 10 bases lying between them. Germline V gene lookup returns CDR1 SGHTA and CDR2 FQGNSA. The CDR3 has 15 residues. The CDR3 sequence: CASSLWARDQETQYF. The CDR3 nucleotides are TGTGCCAGCAGCTTATGGGCCAGGGACCAAGAGACCCAGTACTTC.

CDR3 protein: CASSFIAAAYNEQFF. The CDR3 coding sequence is TGTGCCAGCAGCTTTATAGCGGCCGCCTACAATGAGCAGTTCTTC. This chain connects TRBV7-2 to TRBJ2-1, with TRBD2 as a possible D gene (6 bases). The CDR3 is 15 amino acids. Trimming removed 3 bases from V and 2 bases from J, with 11 bases in between. Germline CDR1 reads SGHTA; CDR2 reads FQGNSA.

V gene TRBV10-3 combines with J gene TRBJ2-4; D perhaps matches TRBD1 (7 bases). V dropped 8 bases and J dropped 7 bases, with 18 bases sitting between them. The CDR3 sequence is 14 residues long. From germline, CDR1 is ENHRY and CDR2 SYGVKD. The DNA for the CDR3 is TGTGCCATCGCCGCATCAGGGGGGAGGAACATTCAGTACTTC. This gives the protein CAIAASGGRNIQYF.

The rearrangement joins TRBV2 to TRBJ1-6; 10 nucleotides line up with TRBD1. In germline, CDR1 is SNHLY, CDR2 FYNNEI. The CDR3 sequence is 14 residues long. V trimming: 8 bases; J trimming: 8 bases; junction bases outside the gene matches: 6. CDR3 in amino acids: CASQPGQGHSPLHF. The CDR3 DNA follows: TGTGCCAGCCAGCCGGGACAGGGGCATTCACCCCTCCACTTT.

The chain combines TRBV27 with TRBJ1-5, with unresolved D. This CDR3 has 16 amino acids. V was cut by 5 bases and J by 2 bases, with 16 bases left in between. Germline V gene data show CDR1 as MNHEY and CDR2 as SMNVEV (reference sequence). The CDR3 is CASSPRQAGGNQPQHF. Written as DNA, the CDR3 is TGTGCCAGCAGTCCACGTCAAGCGGGTGGCAATCAGCCCCAGCATTTT.

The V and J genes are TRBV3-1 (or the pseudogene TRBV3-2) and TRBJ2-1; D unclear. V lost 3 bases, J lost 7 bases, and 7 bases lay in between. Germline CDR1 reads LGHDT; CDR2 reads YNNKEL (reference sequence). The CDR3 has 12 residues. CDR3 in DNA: TGTGCCAGCAGCCATCAGCGAAATGAGCAGTTCTTC. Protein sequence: CASSHQRNEQFF.

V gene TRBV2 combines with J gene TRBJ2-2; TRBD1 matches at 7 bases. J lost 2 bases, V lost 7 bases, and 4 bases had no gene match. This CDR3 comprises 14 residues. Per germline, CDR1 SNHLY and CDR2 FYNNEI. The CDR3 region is CASKGATNTGELFF. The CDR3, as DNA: TGTGCCAGCAAGGGGGCGACTAACACCGGGGAGCTGTTTTTT.

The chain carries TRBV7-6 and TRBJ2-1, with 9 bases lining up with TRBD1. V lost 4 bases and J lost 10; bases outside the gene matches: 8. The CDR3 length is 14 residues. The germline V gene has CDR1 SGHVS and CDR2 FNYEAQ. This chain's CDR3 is CASSSTGGGYEQFF. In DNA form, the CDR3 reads TGTGCCAGCAGCTCCACAGGGGGCGGGTACGAGCAGTTCTTC.

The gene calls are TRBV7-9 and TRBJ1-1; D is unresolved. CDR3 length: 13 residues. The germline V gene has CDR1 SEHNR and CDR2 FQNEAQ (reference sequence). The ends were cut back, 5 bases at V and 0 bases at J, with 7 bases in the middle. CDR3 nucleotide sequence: TGTGCCAGCAGCATACTCATGAACACTGAAGCTTTCTTT. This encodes CASSILMNTEAFF.

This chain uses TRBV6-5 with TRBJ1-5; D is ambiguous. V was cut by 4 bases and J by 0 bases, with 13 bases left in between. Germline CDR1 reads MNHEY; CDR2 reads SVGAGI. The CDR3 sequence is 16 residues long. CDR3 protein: CASSSHRPYSNQPQHF. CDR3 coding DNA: TGTGCCAGCAGTTCGCACAGACCTTATAGCAATCAGCCCCAGCATTTT.

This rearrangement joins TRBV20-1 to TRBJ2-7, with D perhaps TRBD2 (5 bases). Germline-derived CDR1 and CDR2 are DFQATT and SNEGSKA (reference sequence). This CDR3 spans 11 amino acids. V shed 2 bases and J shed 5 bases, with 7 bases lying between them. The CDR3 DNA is TGCAGTGCTAGAAACGGGAACGAGCAGTACTTC. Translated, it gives CSARNGNEQYF.

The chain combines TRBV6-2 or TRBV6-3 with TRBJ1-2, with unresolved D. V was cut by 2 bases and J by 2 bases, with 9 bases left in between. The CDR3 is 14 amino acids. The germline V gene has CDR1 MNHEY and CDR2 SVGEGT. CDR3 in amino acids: CASSYHPSNYGYTF. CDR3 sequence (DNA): TGTGCCAGCAGTTACCACCCTAGCAACTATGGCTACACCTTC.

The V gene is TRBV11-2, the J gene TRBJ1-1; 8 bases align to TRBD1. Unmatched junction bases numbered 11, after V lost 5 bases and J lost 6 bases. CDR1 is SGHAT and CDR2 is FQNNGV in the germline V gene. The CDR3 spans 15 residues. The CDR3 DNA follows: TGTGCCAGCAGCGAGACAGGGGCCCGGGGCGCTGAAGCTTTCTTT. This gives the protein CASSETGARGAEAFF. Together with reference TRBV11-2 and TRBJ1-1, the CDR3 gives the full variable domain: EAGVAQSPRYKIIEKRQSVAFWCNPISGHATLYWYQQILGQGPKLLIQFQNNGVVDDSQLPKDRFSAERLKGVDSTLKIQPAKLEDSAVYLCASSETGARGAEAFFGQGTRLTVV.